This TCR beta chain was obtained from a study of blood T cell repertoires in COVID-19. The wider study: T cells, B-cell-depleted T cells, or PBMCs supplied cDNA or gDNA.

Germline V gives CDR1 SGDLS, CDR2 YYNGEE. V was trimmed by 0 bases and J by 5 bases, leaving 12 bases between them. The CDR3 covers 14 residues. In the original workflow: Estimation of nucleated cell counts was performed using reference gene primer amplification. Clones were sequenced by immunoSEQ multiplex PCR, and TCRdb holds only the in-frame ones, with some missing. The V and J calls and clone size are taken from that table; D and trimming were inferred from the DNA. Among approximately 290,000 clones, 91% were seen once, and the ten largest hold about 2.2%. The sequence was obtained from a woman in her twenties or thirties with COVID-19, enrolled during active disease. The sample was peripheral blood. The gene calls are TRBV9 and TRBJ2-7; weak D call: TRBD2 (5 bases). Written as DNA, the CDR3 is TGTGCCAGCAGCGTAGGAGGGTCCATCAACGAGCAGTACTTC. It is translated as CASSVGGSINEQYF.